Listed below are T cell receptor beta chains from one sample, sequenced in a study of T cells in localized non-small cell lung cancer. Assay used: immunoSEQ multiplex PCR; TCRdb lists only in-frame clones, some missing. The table lists 100,000 or so clones, roughly 93% of them singletons. Sequencing used PBMCs, obtained before any cancer treatment. These receptors came from a woman between 35 and 75 years old with stage II squamous cell lung carcinoma. Each CDR3 is given with its conserved first and last residue. Fields, in order: J gene, clone size, V gene, D gene, CDR3 protein, CDR3 DNA. A D gene is named only where the DNA matches it firmly. Size is omitted from some rows. Given values are once, few, many or a class for expanded clones.

TRBJ2-1,-,TRBV11-2,TRBD2,CASSSSGTSGSRSYNEQFF,TGTGCCAGCAGCTCGTCCGGGACTAGCGGGAGTCGGTCCTACAATGAGCAGTTCTTC
TRBJ2-3,-,TRBV10-3,TRBD1,CAIGQDANTQYF,TGTGCCATCGGACAGGACGCCAATACGCAGTATTTT
TRBJ2-6,-,TRBV7-6,TRBD2,CASSPLADSGANVLTF,TGTGCCAGCAGCCCACTAGCGGACTCTGGGGCCAACGTCCTGACTTTC
TRBJ1-2,-,TRBV5-6,-,CASSLAWGANGYTF,TGTGCCAGCAGCTTGGCCTGGGGGGCGAATGGCTACACCTTC
TRBJ2-4,-,TRBV5-1,-,CASSLTGLDKNIQYF,TGCGCCAGCAGCTTGACCGGGTTGGACAAAAACATTCAGTACTTC
TRBJ2-4,-,TRBV28,TRBD2,CASSFRTGTSGRALKNIQYF,TGTGCCAGCAGTTTCCGTACCGGGACTAGCGGGAGGGCCCTCAAAAACATTCAGTACTTC
TRBJ2-3,-,TRBV5-1,TRBD2,CASSLGAGGTTDTQYF,TGCGCCAGCAGCTTGGGAGCGGGAGGCACCACAGATACGCAGTATTTT
TRBJ1-2,-,TRBV27,-,CASSRGGAYGYTF,TGTGCCAGCAGCCGCGGGGGCGCCTATGGCTACACCTTC
TRBJ2-3,-,TRBV19,-,CASSIRGRSGTDTQYF,TGTGCCAGTAGCATCAGGGGTAGGTCGGGGACAGATACGCAGTATTTT
TRBJ2-7,-,TRBV7-2,TRBD2,CASSLSAGGQSYEQYF,TGTGCCAGCAGCTTAAGTGCGGGAGGGCAGTCCTACGAGCAGTACTTC
TRBJ2-5,-,TRBV13,-,CASSALAGRETQYF,TGTGCCAGCAGCGCCCTTGCGGGACGAGAGACCCAGTACTTC
TRBJ2-3,-,TRBV5-1,TRBD2,CATSKVTSGGSGDTQYF,TGCGCCACTAGCAAGGTTACTAGCGGGGGTTCAGGAGATACGCAGTATTTT
TRBJ2-2,-,TRBV7-6,-,CASSSGPPTGNTGELFF,TGTGCCAGCAGCTCCGGGCCCCCGACAGGGAACACCGGGGAGCTGTTTTTT
TRBJ1-1,-,TRBV30,-,CAWRQGGTEAFF,TGTGCCTGGAGACAGGGTGGGACTGAAGCTTTCTTT
TRBJ2-1,-,TRBV2,TRBD2,CASRKGLGYNEQFF,TGTGCCAGCAGGAAGGGACTAGGGTACAATGAGCAGTTCTTC
TRBJ1-2,-,TRBV29-1,-,CSVADRQNGYTF,TGCAGCGTTGCGGACAGACAGAATGGCTACACCTTC
TRBJ2-3,-,TRBV7-2,-,CASTPAKGTDTQYF,TGTGCCAGCACCCCGGCGAAGGGGACAGATACGCAGTATTTT
TRBJ2-1,-,TRBV27,TRBD2,CASSTSRLAGTYNEQFF,TGTGCCAGCAGTACGTCTCGACTAGCGGGGACCTACAATGAGCAGTTCTTC
TRBJ1-5,-,TRBV6-1,-,CASSDIGPNGNQPQHF,TGTGCCAGCAGTGATATAGGTCCGAACGGCAATCAGCCCCAGCATTTT
TRBJ2-1,-,TRBV5-6,TRBD2,CASSLTSSGRAGNEQFF,TGTGCCAGCAGCTTGACTTCTAGCGGGAGGGCCGGCAATGAGCAGTTCTTC
TRBJ2-5,-,TRBV10-1,TRBD2,CASSFTWTSLETQYF,TGCGCCAGCAGTTTTACCTGGACTAGCTTGGAGACCCAGTACTTC
TRBJ1-1,once,TRBV28,TRBD1,CASSLDLTQGANTEAFF,TGTGCCAGCAGTTTAGATTTAACACAGGGGGCAAACACTGAAGCTTTCTTT
TRBJ2-5,-,TRBV9,TRBD2,CASSVTSGIPGETQYF,TGTGCCAGCAGCGTAACTAGCGGGATTCCAGGGGAGACCCAGTACTTC
TRBJ2-7,-,TRBV28,-,CATHSLTYEQYF,TGTGCCACTCATTCACTCACCTACGAGCAGTACTTC
TRBJ1-5,-,TRBV28,-,CASSLYGTSNQPQHF,TGTGCCAGCAGTTTATACGGGACAAGCAATCAGCCCCAGCATTTT
TRBJ2-3,-,TRBV13,TRBD2,CASSSLAGGTTDTQYF,TGTGCCAGCAGCTCCTTAGCGGGGGGGACCACAGATACGCAGTATTTT
TRBJ2-7,-,TRBV5-4,TRBD1,CASRPGQRPYEQYF,TGTGCCAGCAGGCCGGGACAGAGACCCTACGAGCAGTACTTC
TRBJ2-7,-,TRBV5-6,-,CASSLVGYEQYF,TGTGCCAGCAGCTTGGTGGGCTACGAGCAGTACTTC
TRBJ1-5,-,TRBV19,TRBD1,CASENRGTGNQPQHF,TGTGCCAGCGAAAACAGGGGGACAGGCAATCAGCCCCAGCATTTT
TRBJ1-2,-,TRBV5-1,-,CASSRGRVDGYTF,TGCGCCAGCAGCCGGGGCAGGGTCGATGGCTACACCTTC
TRBJ1-2,-,TRBV18,-,CASSLQANYGYTF,TGTGCCAGCTCACTACAGGCTAACTATGGCTACACCTTC
TRBJ2-7,-,TRBV5-1,TRBD2,CASSGGGGESSYEQYF,TGCGCCAGCAGCGGCGGGGGGGGCGAGAGCTCCTACGAGCAGTACTTC
TRBJ2-1,-,TRBV10-1,-,CASSESGPGSDNEQFF,TGCGCCAGCAGTGAGTCGGGGCCAGGATCCGACAATGAGCAGTTCTTC
TRBJ1-2,-,TRBV30,-,CAWSPSTSGYTF,TGTGCCTGGAGTCCCTCGACTAGTGGCTACACCTTC
TRBJ1-3,-,TRBV6-5,TRBD1,CASSRQGTGNTIYF,TGTGCCAGCAGTCGACAGGGGACTGGAAACACCATATATTTT
TRBJ1-1,-,TRBV5-4,-,CASSSVPSSEAFF,TGTGCCAGCAGCTCAGTTCCGTCGAGTGAAGCTTTCTTT
TRBJ1-1,-,TRBV7-8,-,CASSFFRVITEAFF,TGTGCCAGCAGCTTCTTTCGGGTTATCACTGAAGCTTTCTTT
TRBJ2-7,-,TRBV11-2,-,CASSLDKSGGYEQYF,TGTGCCAGCAGCTTAGATAAGAGTGGAGGCTACGAGCAGTACTTC
TRBJ1-1,-,TRBV5-1,-,CASSFALNTEAFF,TGCGCCAGCAGCTTTGCATTGAACACTGAAGCTTTCTTT
TRBJ2-1,few,TRBV7-8,TRBD2,CASSSVGKAGGAPEQFF,TGTGCCAGCAGCTCGGTGGGCAAAGCGGGAGGAGCCCCTGAGCAGTTCTTC
TRBJ2-1,-,TRBV2,TRBD2,CAAGRGDEQFF,TGTGCCGCCGGGAGGGGCGATGAGCAGTTCTTC
TRBJ2-3,-,TRBV5-1,TRBD2,CASRPTLAGNTDTQYF,TGCGCCAGCAGGCCCACCTTAGCGGGGAACACAGATACGCAGTATTTT
TRBJ1-4,-,TRBV5-6,TRBD1,CASSYRGANEKLFF,TGTGCCAGCAGCTACAGGGGGGCTAACGAAAAACTGTTTTTT
TRBJ1-1,-,TRBV5-1,-,CASSLYRTASTEAFF,TGCGCCAGCAGCTTGTATCGGACAGCGTCCACTGAAGCTTTCTTT
TRBJ1-2,once,TRBV18,-,CASSPLADDGYTF,TGTGCCAGCTCACCATTGGCGGACGATGGCTACACCTTC
TRBJ2-1,-,TRBV5-1,TRBD2,CASSLELAGGDEQFF,TGCGCCAGCAGCTTGGAACTAGCGGGAGGAGATGAGCAGTTCTTC
TRBJ2-7,-,TRBV15,TRBD2,CATSRVAGGSYEQYF,TGTGCCACCAGCAGAGTAGCGGGAGGTAGCTACGAGCAGTACTTC
TRBJ1-2,-,TRBV11-2,TRBD1,CASSLARGDYGYTF,TGTGCCAGCAGCTTAGCCAGGGGGGACTATGGCTACACCTTC
TRBJ2-3,-,TRBV7-9,-,CASSPTSPDTQYF,TGTGCCAGCAGCCCGACTAGTCCAGATACGCAGTATTTT
TRBJ1-5,-,TRBV10-3,TRBD1,CAISDRPGGGNQPQHF,TGTGCCATCAGTGACCGCCCAGGGGGCGGCAATCAGCCCCAGCATTTT
TRBJ1-1,-,TRBV5-1,TRBD1,CASSGRQGRNTEAFF,TGCGCCAGCAGCGGGAGACAGGGGAGGAACACTGAAGCTTTCTTT
TRBJ2-1,-,TRBV6-4,-,CASSRQDPDNEQFF,TGTGCCAGCAGTCGACAGGATCCTGATAATGAGCAGTTCTTC
TRBJ2-1,-,TRBV6-1,TRBD1,CATVTGTGIGNEQFF,TGTGCCACCGTAACCGGGACAGGGATTGGGAATGAGCAGTTCTTC
TRBJ1-6,-,TRBV28,-,CASSLYDSEPLHF,TGTGCCAGCAGTCTCTATGACAGCGAACCCCTCCACTTT
TRBJ1-1,-,TRBV6-1,TRBD1,CASRDTGATEAFF,TGTGCCAGCAGGGATACAGGGGCCACTGAAGCTTTCTTT